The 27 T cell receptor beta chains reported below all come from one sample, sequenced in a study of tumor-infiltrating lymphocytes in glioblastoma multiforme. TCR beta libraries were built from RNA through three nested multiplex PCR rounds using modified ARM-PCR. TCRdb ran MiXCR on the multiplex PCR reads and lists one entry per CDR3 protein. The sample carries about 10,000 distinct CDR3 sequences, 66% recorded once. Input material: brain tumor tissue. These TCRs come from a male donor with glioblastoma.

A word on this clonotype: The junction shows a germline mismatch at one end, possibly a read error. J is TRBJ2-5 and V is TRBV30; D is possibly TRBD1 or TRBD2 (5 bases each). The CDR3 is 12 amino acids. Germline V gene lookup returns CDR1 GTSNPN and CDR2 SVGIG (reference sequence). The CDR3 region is CAWSGLGETRYF. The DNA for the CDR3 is TGTGCCTGGAGTGGCCTGGGGGAGACCCGGTACTTC.

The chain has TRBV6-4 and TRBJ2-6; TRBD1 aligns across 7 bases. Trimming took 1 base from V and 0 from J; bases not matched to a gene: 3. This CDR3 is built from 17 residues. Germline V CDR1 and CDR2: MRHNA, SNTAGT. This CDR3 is CASSDLAGGSGANVLTF. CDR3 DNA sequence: TGTGCCAGCAGTGACTTGGCAGGGGGCTCTGGGGCCAACGTCCTGACTTTC.

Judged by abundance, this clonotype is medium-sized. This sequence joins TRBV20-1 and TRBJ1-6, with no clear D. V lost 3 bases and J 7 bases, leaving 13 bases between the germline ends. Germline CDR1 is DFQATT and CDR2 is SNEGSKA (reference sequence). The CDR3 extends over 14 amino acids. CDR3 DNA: TGCAGTGCTAGCCCGGGAAGGGTGAATTCACCCCTCCACTTT. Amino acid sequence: CSASPGRVNSPLHF.

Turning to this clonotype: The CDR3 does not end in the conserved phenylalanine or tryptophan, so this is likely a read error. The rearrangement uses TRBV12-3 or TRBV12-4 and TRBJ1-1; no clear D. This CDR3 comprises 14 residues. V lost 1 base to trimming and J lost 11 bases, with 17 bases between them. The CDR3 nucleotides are TGTGCCAGCAGTTTAGACGCCCAAAGGCGAATGGCTTTCATA. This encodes CASSLDAQRRMAFI.

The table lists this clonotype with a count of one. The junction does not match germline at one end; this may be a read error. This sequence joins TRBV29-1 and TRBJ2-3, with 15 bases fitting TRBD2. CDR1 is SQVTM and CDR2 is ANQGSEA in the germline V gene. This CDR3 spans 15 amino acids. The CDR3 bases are TGCAGCGTTACCGCCGGGACTAGCGGGAGGAATACGCAGTATTTC. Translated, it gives CSVTAGTSGRNTQYF.

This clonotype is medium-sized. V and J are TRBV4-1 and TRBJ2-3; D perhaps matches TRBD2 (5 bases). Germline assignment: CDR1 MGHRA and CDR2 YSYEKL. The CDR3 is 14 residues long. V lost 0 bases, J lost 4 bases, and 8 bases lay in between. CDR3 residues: CASSQEPGSDTQYF. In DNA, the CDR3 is TGCGCCAGCAGCCAAGAACCGGGGTCAGATACGCAGTATTTT.

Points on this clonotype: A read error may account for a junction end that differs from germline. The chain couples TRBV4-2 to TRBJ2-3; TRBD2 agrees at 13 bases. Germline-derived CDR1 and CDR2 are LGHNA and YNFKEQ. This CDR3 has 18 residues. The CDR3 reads CASSPWTSGRESTDTRYF. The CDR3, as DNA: TGTGCCAGCAGCCCCTGGACTAGCGGGAGAGAGAGCACAGATACGCGGTATTTT.

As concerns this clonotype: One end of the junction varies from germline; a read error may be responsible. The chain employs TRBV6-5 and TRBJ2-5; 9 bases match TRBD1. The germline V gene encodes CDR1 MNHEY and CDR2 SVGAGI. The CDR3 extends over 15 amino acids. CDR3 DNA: TGTACCAGCAGTCTAGACGGGACAGGGCGAGAGACCCAGTACTTC. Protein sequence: CTSSLDGTGRETQYF.

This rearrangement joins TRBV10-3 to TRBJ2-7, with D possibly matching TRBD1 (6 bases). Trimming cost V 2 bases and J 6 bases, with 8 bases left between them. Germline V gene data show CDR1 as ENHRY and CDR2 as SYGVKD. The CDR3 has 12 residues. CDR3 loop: CAISEQGTEQYF. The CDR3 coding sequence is TGTGCCATCAGTGAGCAGGGGACCGAGCAGTACTTC.

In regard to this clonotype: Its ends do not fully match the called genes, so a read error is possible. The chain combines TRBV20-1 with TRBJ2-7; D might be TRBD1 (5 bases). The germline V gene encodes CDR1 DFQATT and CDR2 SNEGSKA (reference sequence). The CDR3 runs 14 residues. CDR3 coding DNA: TGCAGAGCTAACGGACACTCAACCTCCTACGAGCAGTACTTC. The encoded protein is CRANGHSTSYEQYF.

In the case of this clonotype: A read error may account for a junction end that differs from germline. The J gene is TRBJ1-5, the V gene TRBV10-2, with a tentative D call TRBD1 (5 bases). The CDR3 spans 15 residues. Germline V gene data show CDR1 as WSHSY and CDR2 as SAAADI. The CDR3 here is CACRPLAAGDQPQHF. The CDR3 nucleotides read TGCGCCTGCAGACCCTTGGCGGCGGGGGATCAGCCCCAGCATTTT.

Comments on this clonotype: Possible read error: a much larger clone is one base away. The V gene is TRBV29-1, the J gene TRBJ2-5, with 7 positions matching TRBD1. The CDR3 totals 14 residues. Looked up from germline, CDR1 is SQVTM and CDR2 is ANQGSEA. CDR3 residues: CSDEGAGGKETQYF. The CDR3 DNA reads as TGCAGCGATGAAGGGGCAGGGGGTAAAGAGACCCAGTACTTC.

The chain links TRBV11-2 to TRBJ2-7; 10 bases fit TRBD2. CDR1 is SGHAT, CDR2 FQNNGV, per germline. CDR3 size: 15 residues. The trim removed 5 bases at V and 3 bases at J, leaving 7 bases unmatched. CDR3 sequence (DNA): TGTGCCAGCAGCCCCGCGGGACTAGCGCTCTACGAGCAGTACTTC. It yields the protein CASSPAGLALYEQYF.

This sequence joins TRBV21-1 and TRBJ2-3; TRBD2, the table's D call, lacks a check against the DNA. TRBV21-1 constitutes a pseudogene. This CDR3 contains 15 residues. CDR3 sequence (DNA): TGTGTCACCCAATGGCGGGACTTTATCACAGATACGCAGTATTTC. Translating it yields CVTQWRDFITDTQYF.

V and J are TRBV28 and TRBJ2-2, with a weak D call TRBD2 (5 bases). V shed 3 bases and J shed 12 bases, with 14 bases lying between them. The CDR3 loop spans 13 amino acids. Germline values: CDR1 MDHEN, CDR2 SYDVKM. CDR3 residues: CASSLRVARKLFF. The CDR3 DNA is TGTGCCAGCAGTTTGAGGGTGGCCAGGAAGCTGTTTTTT.

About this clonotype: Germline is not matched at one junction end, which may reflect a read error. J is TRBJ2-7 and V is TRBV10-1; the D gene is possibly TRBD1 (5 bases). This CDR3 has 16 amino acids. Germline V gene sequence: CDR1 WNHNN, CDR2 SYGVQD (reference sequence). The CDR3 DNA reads TGCACCAGCAGTGGAATTGGGATAGGGGATTTATACGAGCAGTACTTC. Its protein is CTSSGIGIGDLYEQYF.

CDR3 DNA sequence: TGCGCCAGCAGTGAGCCCACAGGCTCAGGCTACGAGCAGTACTTC. It encodes CASSEPTGSGYEQYF. V is TRBV10-2 and J is TRBJ2-7; D may be TRBD1 (5 bases). V dropped 2 bases and J dropped 3 bases, with 14 bases sitting between them. The V gene's germline CDR1 is WSHSY and CDR2 SAAADI. The CDR3 sequence is 15 residues long.

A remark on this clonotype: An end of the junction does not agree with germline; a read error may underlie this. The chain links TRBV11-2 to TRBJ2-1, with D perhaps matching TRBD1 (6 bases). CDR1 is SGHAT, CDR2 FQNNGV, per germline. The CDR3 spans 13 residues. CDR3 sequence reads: CASSFDRGYEQCF. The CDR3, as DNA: TGTGCCAGCAGCTTTGATAGGGGGTATGAGCAGTGCTTC.

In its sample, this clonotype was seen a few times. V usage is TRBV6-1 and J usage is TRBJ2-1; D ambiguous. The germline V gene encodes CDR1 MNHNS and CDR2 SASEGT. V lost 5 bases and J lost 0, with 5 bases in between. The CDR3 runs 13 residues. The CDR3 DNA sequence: TGTGCCAGCAGTCGGATCTCCTACAATGAGCAGTTCTTC. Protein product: CASSRISYNEQFF.

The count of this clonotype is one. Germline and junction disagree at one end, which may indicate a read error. CDR3 coding DNA: TGCGCCGGCAGCCAAGAGCGAGCGGGAGGTGGGAACATTCAGTACTTC. Protein: CAGSQERAGGGNIQYF. The chain employs TRBV4-1 and TRBJ2-4, with TRBD2 matching over 9 bases. The CDR3 runs to 16 residues. CDR1 is MGHRA and CDR2 is YSYEKL in the germline V gene.

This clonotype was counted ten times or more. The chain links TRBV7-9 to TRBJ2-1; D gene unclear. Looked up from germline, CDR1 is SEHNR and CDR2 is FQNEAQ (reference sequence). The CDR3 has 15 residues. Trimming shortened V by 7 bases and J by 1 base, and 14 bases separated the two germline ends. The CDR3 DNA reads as TGTGCCAGCACCCCCGCGGCGGAATCCTACAATGAGCAGTTCTTC. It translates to CASTPAAESYNEQFF.

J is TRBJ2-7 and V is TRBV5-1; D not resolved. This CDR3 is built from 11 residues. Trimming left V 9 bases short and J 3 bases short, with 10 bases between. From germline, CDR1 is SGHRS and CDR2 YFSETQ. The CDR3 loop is CAMSSSYEQYF. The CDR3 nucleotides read TGCGCCATGAGTTCTAGCTACGAGCAGTACTTC. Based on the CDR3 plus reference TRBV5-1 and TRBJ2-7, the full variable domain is KAGVTQTPRYLIKTRGQQVTLSCSPISGHRSVSWYQQTPGQGLQFLFEYFSETQRNKGNFPGRFSGRQFSNSRSEMNVSTLELGDSALYLCAMSSSYEQYFGPGTRLTVT.

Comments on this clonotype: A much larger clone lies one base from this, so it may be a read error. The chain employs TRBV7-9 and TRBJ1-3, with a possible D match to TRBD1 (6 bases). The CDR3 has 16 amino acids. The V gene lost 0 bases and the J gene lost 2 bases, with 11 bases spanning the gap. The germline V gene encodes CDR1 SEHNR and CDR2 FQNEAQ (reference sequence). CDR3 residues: CASSLATGFAGNTIYF. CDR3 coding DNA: TGTGCCAGCAGCTTAGCTACAGGGTTCGCTGGAAACACCATATATTTT.

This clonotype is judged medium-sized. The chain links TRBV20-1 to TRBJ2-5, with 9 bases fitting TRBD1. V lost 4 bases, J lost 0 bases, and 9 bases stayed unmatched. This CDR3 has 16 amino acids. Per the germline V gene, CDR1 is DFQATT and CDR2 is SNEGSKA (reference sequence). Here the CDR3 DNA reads TGCAGTGCTACCCTACCGACAGGGGGGGACCAAGAGACCCAGTACTTC. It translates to CSATLPTGGDQETQYF.

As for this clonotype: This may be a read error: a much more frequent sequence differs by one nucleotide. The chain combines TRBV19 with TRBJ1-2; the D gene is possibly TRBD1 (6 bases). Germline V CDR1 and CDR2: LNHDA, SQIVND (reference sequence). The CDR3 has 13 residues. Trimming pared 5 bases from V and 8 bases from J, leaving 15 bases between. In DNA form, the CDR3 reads TGTGCCAGTAGTGCCCTGGGGGCTGGGGGCTACACCTTC. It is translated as CASSALGAGGYTF.

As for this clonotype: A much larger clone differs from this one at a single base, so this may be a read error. The CDR3 DNA reads TGTGCCAGCAGTTCGAACAGGGCCAGCTCCTACGAGCAGTACTTC. This codes for CASSSNRASSYEQYF. J is TRBJ2-7 and V is TRBV28; maybe TRBD1 (6 bases). Germline V gene data show CDR1 as MDHEN and CDR2 as SYDVKM. V was cut by 4 bases and J by 0 bases, with 13 bases left in between. The CDR3 covers 15 residues.

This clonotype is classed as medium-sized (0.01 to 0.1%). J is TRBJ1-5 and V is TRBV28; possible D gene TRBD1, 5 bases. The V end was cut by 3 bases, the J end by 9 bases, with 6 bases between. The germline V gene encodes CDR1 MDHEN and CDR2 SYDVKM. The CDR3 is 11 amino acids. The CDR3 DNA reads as TGTGCCAGCAGTTTCCAGGGGCCCCAGCATTTT. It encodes CASSFQGPQHF.